This TCR beta chain was obtained from a study of vaccination and CD4 T cells after COVID-19. Remarks on this clonotype: Its antigen is undetermined.

The Oncomine TCR Beta short-read assay sequenced DNA from cultured CD4+ T cells. Using its own MiXCR run on the PCR reads, TCRdb lists one record per CDR3 protein. The sample contains roughly 14,000 distinct CDR3 sequences, about 40% of which appear only once. Indicated treatment: approximately nine-day PBMC culture with coronavirus spike peptide pools or control peptides (ViraFEST assay). Peptide pool stimulation in ViraFEST expanded antigen-specific T cells, whose TCRs were then sequenced. The PCR-positive dates, March through December 2020, came before the US Alpha, Beta and Delta variants. Negative selection recovered the CD4+ T cells once they had spent around ten days in culture. The CDR3 length is 15 residues. CDR1 is SGHRS and CDR2 is YFSETQ in the germline V gene. With 4 bases clipped from V and 3 bases from J, the junction kept 2 bases outside the gene matches. Whole-study findings and limits: Convalescent patients' clones that were vaccine-specific were spike mono-reactive in 304 of 307 cases.

Sequencing was performed on cultured CD4+ T cells from blood. The genes are TRBV5-1 and TRBJ2-5; 14 bases are a match to TRBD2. This clonotype originated in a human donor with COVID-19. CDR3 sequence reads: CASSAGLAGEETQYF. DNA for the CDR3: TGCGCCAGCAGCGCGGGACTAGCGGGGGAAGAGACCCAGTACTTC.